These T cell receptor beta chains were read from a single sample in a study of CD8+ T cells in alopecia areata. Some clones are missing from TCRdb's copy, which holds only in-frame ones; the method was immunoSEQ multiplex PCR. The sample has about 220,000 clones, more than 45% seen once. Material: CD4+ T cells sorted from blood, obtained at week 4, from a patient treated with tofacitinib. The receptors were gathered from a human donor with alopecia areata. Both conserved end residues are part of each CDR3. The D gene is left open where the match is weak. Clone size is shown for a subset of rows, as once, few, many or a class of expanded clone.

clone size	V gene	D gene	J gene	CDR3 protein	CDR3 DNA
NA	TRBV10-2	NA	TRBJ2-5	CASSVEALETQYF	TGCGCCAGCAGTGTGGAGGCGTTAGAGACCCAGTACTTC
NA	TRBV14	NA	TRBJ2-5	CASSQKPRETQYF	TGTGCCAGCAGCCAAAAGCCGAGGGAGACCCAGTACTTC
few	TRBV9	NA	TRBJ1-1	CASNVQGNTEAFF	TGTGCCAGCAACGTCCAGGGAAACACTGAAGCTTTCTTT
NA	TRBV7-2	NA	TRBJ2-3	CASSPDYPSTDTQYF	TGTGCCAGCAGCCCGGACTACCCCAGCACAGATACGCAGTATTTT
NA	TRBV2	TRBD1	TRBJ1-5	CASQDRGQQPQHF	TGTGCCAGCCAGGACAGGGGGCAGCAGCCCCAGCATTTT
NA	TRBV10-3	NA	TRBJ2-5	CAISVRGGETQYF	TGTGCCATCAGTGTTAGGGGTGGAGAGACCCAGTACTTC
NA	TRBV30	TRBD1	TRBJ1-2	CAWSVEGGQGAGYGYTF	TGTGCCTGGAGTGTAGAGGGAGGGCAGGGGGCAGGCTATGGCTACACCTTC
once	TRBV18	NA	TRBJ1-6	CASSPQTGQQNSPLHF	TGTGCCAGCTCACCCCAGACAGGCCAGCAAAATTCACCCCTCCACTTT
NA	TRBV6-5	TRBD2	TRBJ2-7	CASSYSARGAYEQYF	TGTGCCAGCAGTTACTCGGCGCGGGGGGCCTACGAGCAGTACTTC
NA	TRBV7-9	NA	TRBJ2-7	CASSLAHSYEQYF	TGTGCCAGCAGCTTAGCGCACAGCTACGAGCAGTACTTC
NA	TRBV29-1	NA	TRBJ2-7	CSVMRDGYEQYF	TGCAGCGTTATGAGGGACGGGTACGAGCAGTACTTC
NA	TRBV4-2	NA	TRBJ2-5	CASSQGTGNQETQYF	TGTGCCAGCAGCCAAGGGACCGGGAATCAAGAGACCCAGTACTTC
NA	TRBV30	TRBD2	TRBJ2-7	CARTAGGTGEQYF	TGTGCCCGGACCGCGGGGGGTACGGGTGAGCAGTACTTC
NA	TRBV5-1	TRBD1	TRBJ2-5	CASSLSDRDTETQYF	TGCGCCAGCAGCTTGAGCGACAGGGACACGGAGACCCAGTACTTC
NA	TRBV4-3	TRBD2	TRBJ2-1	CASSLLSGGAANEQFF	TGCGCCAGCAGCCTTCTCAGCGGGGGGGCCGCCAATGAGCAGTTCTTC
once	TRBV7-6	TRBD1	TRBJ1-2	CASSSDRGYGYTF	TGTGCCAGCAGCTCGGACAGGGGCTATGGCTACACCTTC
many	TRBV7-9	NA	TRBJ1-2	CASSLSQASGYTF	TGTGCCAGCAGCTTAAGTCAGGCGAGTGGCTACACCTTC
many	TRBV7-2	TRBD1	TRBJ2-3	CASSTGQGASDTQYF	TGTGCCAGCAGCACAGGACAGGGGGCTTCAGATACGCAGTATTTT
NA	TRBV29-1	TRBD1	TRBJ2-1	CSVGQGAGEQFF	TGCAGCGTCGGACAGGGGGCAGGTGAGCAGTTCTTC
NA	TRBV6-1	TRBD1	TRBJ2-5	CASGTGVTQYF	TGTGCCAGCGGGACAGGGGTGACCCAGTACTTC
many	TRBV7-2	NA	TRBJ2-3	CASSRLVADTQYF	TGTGCCAGCAGCCGACTAGTGGCAGATACGCAGTATTTT
NA	TRBV18	NA	TRBJ2-5	CASSPNPGGRETQYF	TGTGCCAGCTCACCGAATCCTGGCGGAAGGGAGACCCAGTACTTC
NA	TRBV7-3	NA	TRBJ1-1	CASSLRADTEAFF	TGTGCCAGCAGCTTAAGGGCCGACACTGAAGCTTTCTTT
few	TRBV5-4	NA	TRBJ2-3	CASSVPTAGITDTQYF	TGTGCCAGCAGCGTACCAACGGCGGGAATCACAGATACGCAGTATTTT
few	TRBV29-1	TRBD1	TRBJ2-7	CSVKQGQGTYEQYF	TGCAGCGTCAAACAGGGGCAGGGAACCTACGAGCAGTACTTC
NA	TRBV5-1	NA	TRBJ2-7	CASSLAPDPYEQYF	TGCGCCAGCAGCTTGGCCCCGGACCCTTACGAGCAGTACTTC
NA	TRBV7-9	NA	TRBJ1-2	CASSLAGAGSGYTF	TGTGCCAGCAGCTTAGCTGGGGCAGGGAGTGGCTACACCTTC
NA	TRBV4-3	NA	TRBJ2-4	CASSQGRTGANKNIQYF	TGCGCCAGCAGCCAAGGACGTACAGGAGCTAACAAAAACATTCAGTACTTC
NA	TRBV5-1	NA	TRBJ2-3	CASSLVGGADTQYF	TGCGCCAGCAGCTTGGTGGGAGGCGCAGATACGCAGTATTTT
few	TRBV5-1	NA	TRBJ2-7	CASSGKMYEQYF	TGCGCCAGCAGCGGTAAGATGTACGAGCAGTACTTC
NA	TRBV29-1	NA	TRBJ1-1	CSAGGQGTEAFF	TGCAGCGCGGGGGGGCAGGGCACTGAAGCTTTCTTT
NA	TRBV30	TRBD1	TRBJ1-6	CAWSVLGQGYSPLHF	TGTGCCTGGAGTGTACTGGGACAGGGTTATTCACCCCTCCACTTT
few	TRBV18	NA	TRBJ2-1	CASSPPAGSGEQFF	TGTGCCAGCTCACCCCCTGCGGGTTCCGGAGAGCAGTTCTTC
once	TRBV27	NA	TRBJ2-3	CASRTGVYQADTQYF	TGTGCCAGCAGGACTGGGGTCTACCAAGCAGATACGCAGTATTTT
NA	TRBV7-9	NA	TRBJ1-6	CASSSVDKAPLHF	TGTGCCAGCAGCTCAGTGGACAAGGCACCCCTCCACTTT
NA	TRBV30	NA	TRBJ2-2	CAWISGYNTGELFF	TGTGCCTGGATATCAGGGTACAACACCGGGGAGCTGTTTTTT
NA	TRBV6-6	NA	TRBJ1-2	CASSYSKGNYGYTF	TGTGCCAGCAGTTACTCGAAGGGGAACTATGGCTACACCTTC
NA	TRBV9	NA	TRBJ2-4	CASSVAIPGDIQYF	TGTGCCAGCAGCGTAGCAATACCCGGGGACATTCAGTACTTC
NA	TRBV11-2	TRBD1	TRBJ2-2	CASSPRQGAATGELFF	TGTGCCAGCAGCCCAAGGCAGGGGGCAGCCACCGGGGAGCTGTTTTTT
NA	TRBV5-1	NA	TRBJ2-2	CASSLYNTGELFF	TGCGCCAGCAGCTTGTACAACACCGGGGAGCTGTTTTTT
few	TRBV25-1	NA	TRBJ2-7	CASSEAGSSYEQYF	TGTGCCAGCAGTGAGGCGGGGAGCTCCTACGAGCAGTACTTC
NA	TRBV9	TRBD1	TRBJ1-5	CASSQTGGQPQHF	TGTGCCAGCTCACAGACAGGGGGGCAGCCCCAGCATTTT
NA	TRBV30	NA	TRBJ1-2	CAWSVNTGSNYGYTF	TGTGCCTGGAGTGTAAACACAGGGTCGAACTATGGCTACACCTTC
NA	TRBV7-9	NA	TRBJ1-1	CASSSILQGNTEAFF	TGTGCCAGCAGCTCTATACTACAGGGGAACACTGAAGCTTTCTTT
NA	TRBV5-1	TRBD2	TRBJ2-7	CASSLIGGAGNEQYF	TGCGCCAGCAGCTTGATCGGGGGGGCTGGCAACGAGCAGTACTTC
many	TRBV2	TRBD1	TRBJ2-2	CAIRTGGELFF	TGTGCCATCCGGACAGGCGGGGAGCTGTTTTTT
few	TRBV5-1	TRBD1	TRBJ1-2	CASSGIGTGSNGYTF	TGCGCCAGCAGCGGCATTGGGACAGGGAGTAATGGCTACACCTTC
NA	TRBV7-2	TRBD2	TRBJ2-3	CASSLDSGGTQYF	TGTGCCAGCAGCTTAGACAGCGGGGGTACGCAGTATTTT
NA	TRBV2	NA	TRBJ2-5	CASAVSETQYF	TGTGCCAGCGCCGTTTCGGAGACCCAGTACTTC
NA	TRBV14	NA	TRBJ2-7	CASSQARGGEQYF	TGTGCCAGCAGCCAAGCCAGGGGGGGTGAGCAGTACTTC